A selection of T cell receptor beta chains follows, all from one sample in a study of vaccination effects on CD4 cells after COVID-19. Profiled with immunoSEQ multiplex PCR; TCRdb holds only in-frame clones, not every one. The top ten clones hold approximately 1.3% of a sample with some 70,000 clones, about 81% of them seen once. These receptors have no identified antigens. Source: CD4+ T cells from PBMCs cultured with HCoV-229E spike peptides, taken after COVID-19 vaccination. The receptor source for this set is a human donor who received a COVID-19 vaccine. Both conserved end residues are part of each CDR3. Each record gives: J gene, D gene, clone size, V gene, CDR3 protein, CDR3 DNA. A D gene is named only where the DNA matches it firmly. The size entry is marked missing in some rows and otherwise reads once, few, many or a size class.

TRBJ2-2,NA,once,TRBV27,CASSLLAGTGELFF,TGTGCCAGCAGTTTATTGGCGGGTACCGGGGAGCTGTTTTTT
TRBJ2-2,NA,NA,TRBV5-1,CASSLRTGSVTGELFF,TGCGCCAGCAGCCTCCGCACAGGGTCGGTCACCGGGGAGCTGTTTTTT
TRBJ2-5,TRBD2,NA,TRBV7-2,CASSLVGSGGVQETQYF,TGTGCCAGCAGCTTAGTCGGTAGCGGGGGGGTCCAAGAGACCCAGTACTTC
TRBJ1-2,NA,NA,TRBV2,CASSFGRTNYGYTF,TGTGCCAGCAGCTTCGGACGGACAAACTATGGCTACACCTTC
TRBJ1-4,TRBD1,once,TRBV5-1,CASSPRTGGNEKLFF,TGCGCCAGCAGCCCACGGACAGGGGGGAATGAAAAACTGTTTTTT
TRBJ2-5,TRBD2,NA,TRBV24-1,CATQARGGETQYF,TGTGCCACCCAAGCACGGGGGGGGGAGACCCAGTACTTC
TRBJ1-5,NA,NA,TRBV5-1,CASSLGGGGQPQHF,TGCGCCAGCAGCTTGGGAGGGGGTGGTCAGCCCCAGCATTTT
TRBJ2-5,NA,NA,TRBV12-3/TRBV12-4,CASGLGQETQYF,TGTGCCAGCGGGTTGGGTCAAGAGACCCAGTACTTC
TRBJ2-3,NA,NA,TRBV28,CASSWQRSSTDTQYF,TGTGCCAGCAGTTGGCAGCGGTCTAGCACAGATACGCAGTATTTT
TRBJ2-5,TRBD1,NA,TRBV5-4,CASSSGLPRGLAQETQYF,TGTGCCAGCAGCTCTGGTTTACCCAGGGGGCTTGCCCAAGAGACCCAGTACTTC
TRBJ1-6,NA,NA,TRBV7-2,CASSLPRGNSPLHF,TGTGCCAGCAGCTTACCCAGGGGTAATTCACCCCTCCACTTT
TRBJ1-4,NA,once,TRBV3-1/TRBV3-2,CASSQASHPTNEKLFF,TGTGCCAGCAGCCAAGCCAGCCACCCAACTAATGAAAAACTGTTTTTT
TRBJ1-1,NA,once,TRBV2,CASSPRGYGTEAFF,TGTGCCAGCAGCCCCCGGGGGTATGGCACTGAAGCTTTCTTT
TRBJ2-1,TRBD2,NA,TRBV18,CASSPVSGGFSSYNEQFF,TGTGCCAGCTCACCAGTTAGCGGGGGGTTTTCCTCCTACAATGAGCAGTTCTTC
TRBJ1-1,TRBD1,NA,TRBV9,CASSPRRQGGTEAFF,TGTGCCAGCAGCCCACGTCGGCAGGGGGGCACTGAAGCTTTCTTT
TRBJ2-1,NA,NA,TRBV6-1,CASSEQGRSYEQFF,TGTGCCAGCAGTGAGCAGGGGCGCAGCTATGAGCAGTTCTTC
TRBJ1-2,NA,NA,TRBV4-3,CASSQDRAGYGYTF,TGCGCCAGCAGCCAAGATAGGGCAGGCTATGGCTACACCTTC